This T cell receptor (beta chain) was sequenced in a study of cytomegalovirus exposure and HLA in healthy donors. A word on this clone: Other DNA sequences from this sample encode an identical CDR3 as well.

This CDR3 has 13 residues. Per germline, CDR1 LGHNA and CDR2 YSLEER. V was pared by 3 bases and J by 3 bases, with 9 bases between. Libraries were prepared by immunoSEQ multiplex PCR; TCRdb keeps only in-frame clonotypes and omits some of them. Here the sample spans about 110,000 clones, 85% to 90% being singletons. The chain couples TRBV4-3 to TRBJ2-7, with D possibly being TRBD2 (6 bases). The specimen sequenced was PBMCs. This clonotype was sampled from a woman aged 18 to 35 in good health and CMV-seronegative. DNA of the CDR3: TGCGCCAGCAGCCATGTGCGGGGCTACGAGCAGTACTTC. It translates to CASSHVRGYEQYF.